This record concerns one TCR beta chain sequence. Its matching antigen is unknown. CD8 cells regarded as naive lacked CD45RO, were positively chosen for CCR7, and omitted terminally differentiated effector memory CD45RA+ cells. This record belongs to a study of shared clonotypes between healthy human individuals. CDR1 is MRHNA, CDR2 SNTAGT, per germline. The CDR3 runs to 15 residues. V trimming: 3 bases; J trimming: 6 bases; junction bases outside the gene matches: 5. Sequencing was at deep level. This table comes from immunoSEQ multiplex PCR, and its TCRdb copy is limited to in-frame clones, with some not included. The repertoire has some 2.1 million clones, just under 95% of them found once; the top ten carry around 1.1%. Whole-study findings and limits: What limited the represented genetic and exposure-history diversity was the small number of donors.

This receptor was identified in a man younger than 35 in good health. The sequenced sample was naive CD8+ T cells sorted from blood. V gene TRBV6-4 combines with J gene TRBJ2-1; 10 bases agree with TRBD2. DNA for the CDR3: TGTGCCAGCAGTGAGGTAGCGGGGGGATTCAATGAGCAGTTCTTC. Translating gives CASSEVAGGFNEQFF.